A single sample gave rise to the 5 T cell receptor beta chains below, sequenced in a study of identical twins. One entry per CDR3 protein, called by TCRdb with MiXCR from the 5' RACE reads. The table includes 500,000 to 600,000 distinct CDR3 sequences, around 20% detected once. The sample was also reused in another study, on T cells expressing NK-cell markers.

The sample comprised CD4+ T cells sorted from blood. These receptors were obtained from a woman under 30 in good health.

This clonotype was counted a few times. J is TRBJ1-6 and V is TRBV6-1; possibly TRBD1 for D (6 bases). V dropped 2 bases and J dropped 11 bases, with 10 bases sitting between them. The germline V gene encodes CDR1 MNHNS and CDR2 SASEGT. The CDR3 is 13 amino acids. This CDR3 is CASSEIGGAPLHF. As DNA, the CDR3 is TGTGCCAGCAGTGAAATAGGGGGGGCACCCCTCCACTTT.

The chain joins TRBV20-1 to TRBJ2-2, with TRBD1 matching 8 bases. The CDR3 contains 14 residues. J gave up 4 bases and V 2 bases, and 3 bases lay outside the gene matches. CDR1 is DFQATT and CDR2 is SNEGSKA in the germline V gene (reference sequence). The CDR3 DNA reads TGCAGTGCTAGAAACAGGGGGATCACCGGGGAGCTGTTTTTT. Encoded protein: CSARNRGITGELFF.

This chain links TRBV20-1 with TRBJ2-5; D gene unclear. Germline loops: CDR1 DFQATT, CDR2 SNEGSKA (reference sequence). The CDR3 consists of 16 residues. V was pared by 3 bases and J by 5 bases, with 22 bases between. CDR3 nucleotides: TGCAGTGCTAGTCCGACCGAAGGTGGTAGCCGGGAGACCCAGTACTTC. Encoded protein: CSASPTEGGSRETQYF.

This clonotype appeared a few times. The V call is TRBV20-1, the J call TRBJ2-7; D may be TRBD2 (6 bases). CDR3 length equals 13 residues. Trimming removed 1 base at V and 2 bases at J, with 9 bases between. Germline CDR1 and CDR2: DFQATT and SNEGSKA (reference sequence). The CDR3 loop is CSARAGTPYEQYF. The CDR3 nucleotides read TGCAGTGCTAGAGCAGGGACTCCCTACGAGCAGTACTTC.

The chain recombines TRBV29-1 with TRBJ1-1; D remains ambiguous. CDR1 SQVTM and CDR2 ANQGSEA come from the germline V gene. V lost 3 bases, J lost 2 bases, and 13 bases lay in between. This CDR3 spans 14 amino acids. The CDR3 coding sequence is TGCAGCGTTGAGGTACGGGGTAGCAACACTGAAGCTTTCTTT. Encoded protein: CSVEVRGSNTEAFF.